The 5 T cell receptor beta chains below all came from one sample that was sequenced in a study of cytomegalovirus exposure and HLA in healthy donors. It was with 60 Vbeta and 13 Jbeta primers that the PCR ran. Repertoires were generated with immunoSEQ multiplex PCR, while TCRdb's copy carries only in-frame clones and drops some. Of fewer than 140,000 clones listed, about 81% are singletons. What was sequenced was PBMCs. The receptors come from a male donor in good health and CMV-seropositive.

The V call is TRBV4-2, the J call TRBJ1-4; weak D call: TRBD1 (6 bases). The germline gives CDR1 LGHNA, CDR2 YNFKEQ. V was trimmed by 3 bases and J by 8 bases, leaving 19 bases between them. The CDR3 runs to 16 residues. The CDR3 region has the DNA TGTGCCAGCAGCCAGGTCCAGGGGAGCCGTGGCGAAAAACTGTTTTTT. It codes for CASSQVQGSRGEKLFF.

A few counts support this clone. The chain combines TRBV4-3 with TRBJ2-7, with TRBD1 identical over 8 bases. Germline V gives CDR1 LGHNA, CDR2 YSLEER. J gave up 2 bases and V 0 bases, and 0 bases lay outside the gene matches. The CDR3 contains 14 residues. The CDR3 sequence: CASSQDRGPYEQYF. Here the CDR3 DNA reads TGCGCCAGCAGCCAAGACAGGGGGCCCTACGAGCAGTACTTC.

The CDR3 DNA is TGTGCCAGCAGCTCGCGGACAGGGGGCAGTGCGGAGGGCTACACCTTC. Protein sequence: CASSSRTGGSAEGYTF. The chain links TRBV7-9 to TRBJ1-2; 11 positions agree with TRBD1. CDR1 and CDR2 (germline): SEHNR, FQNEAQ (reference sequence). CDR3 length: 16 residues. Trimming removed 4 bases from V and 8 bases from J; junction bases left unmatched: 12.

As to this clone: An end of the junction differs from the germline gene, which may be a read error. The V gene is TRBV29-1, the J gene TRBJ2-7; 14 bases map to TRBD2. The CDR3 totals 15 residues. Germline CDR1 reads SQVTM; CDR2 reads ANQGSEA. For the CDR3, the DNA is TGCAGCGTCGAAGGGACTAGCGGGAGACCCTACGAGCAGTACTTC. Protein: CSVEGTSGRPYEQYF.

The chain has TRBV6-5 and TRBJ2-3; tentative D call: TRBD1 (6 bases). V gave up 4 bases and J gave up 6 bases, with 20 bases separating them. The CDR3 spans 16 residues. The germline V gene has CDR1 MNHEY and CDR2 SVGAGI. The CDR3, as DNA: TGTGCCAGCAGTTTTACAGGGACCGCATTGGTGGATACGCAGTATTTT. Translating gives CASSFTGTALVDTQYF.